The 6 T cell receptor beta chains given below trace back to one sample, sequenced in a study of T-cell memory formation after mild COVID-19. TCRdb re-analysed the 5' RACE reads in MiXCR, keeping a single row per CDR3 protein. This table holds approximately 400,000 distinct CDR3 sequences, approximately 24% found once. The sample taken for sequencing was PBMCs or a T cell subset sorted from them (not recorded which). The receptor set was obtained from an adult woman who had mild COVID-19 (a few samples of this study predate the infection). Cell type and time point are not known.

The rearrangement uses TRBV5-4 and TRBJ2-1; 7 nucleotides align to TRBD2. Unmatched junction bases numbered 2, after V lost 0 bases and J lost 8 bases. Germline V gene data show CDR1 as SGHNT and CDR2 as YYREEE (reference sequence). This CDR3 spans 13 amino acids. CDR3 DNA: TGTGCCAGCAGCTTGGAACTAGCGTATGAGCAGTTCTTC. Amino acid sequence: CASSLELAYEQFF.

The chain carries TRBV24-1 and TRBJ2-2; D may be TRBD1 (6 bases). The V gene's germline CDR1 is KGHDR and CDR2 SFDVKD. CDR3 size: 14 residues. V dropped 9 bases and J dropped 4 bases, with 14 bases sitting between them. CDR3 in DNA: TGTGCCACCCAGAGACAGGACCTCACCGGGGAGCTGTTTTTT. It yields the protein CATQRQDLTGELFF.

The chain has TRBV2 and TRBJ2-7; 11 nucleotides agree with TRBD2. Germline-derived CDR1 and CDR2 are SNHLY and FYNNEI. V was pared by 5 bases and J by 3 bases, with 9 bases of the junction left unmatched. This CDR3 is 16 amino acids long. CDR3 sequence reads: CASSLSGREFSYEQYF. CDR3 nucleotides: TGTGCCAGCAGTCTTAGCGGGAGGGAGTTTAGCTACGAGCAGTACTTC.

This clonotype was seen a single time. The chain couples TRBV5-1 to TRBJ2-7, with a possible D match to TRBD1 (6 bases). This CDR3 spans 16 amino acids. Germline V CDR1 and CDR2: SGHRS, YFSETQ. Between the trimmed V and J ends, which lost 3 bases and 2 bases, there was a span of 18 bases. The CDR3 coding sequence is TGCGCCAGCAGCTCCCGAGGACAGTCTCCTGCCTACGAGCAGTACTTC. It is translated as CASSSRGQSPAYEQYF.

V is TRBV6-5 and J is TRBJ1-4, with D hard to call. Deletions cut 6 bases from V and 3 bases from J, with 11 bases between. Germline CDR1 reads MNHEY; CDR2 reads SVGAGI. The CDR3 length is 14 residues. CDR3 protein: CASSRFGSNEKLFF. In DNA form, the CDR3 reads TGTGCCAGCAGCCGATTTGGATCTAATGAAAAACTGTTTTTT.

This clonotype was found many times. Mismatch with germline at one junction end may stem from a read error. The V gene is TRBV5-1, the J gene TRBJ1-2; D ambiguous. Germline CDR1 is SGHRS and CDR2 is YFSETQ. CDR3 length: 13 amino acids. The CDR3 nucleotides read TGTGCCAGCAGCTTAGCCACAGACTATGGCTACACCTTC. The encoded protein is CASSLATDYGYTF.